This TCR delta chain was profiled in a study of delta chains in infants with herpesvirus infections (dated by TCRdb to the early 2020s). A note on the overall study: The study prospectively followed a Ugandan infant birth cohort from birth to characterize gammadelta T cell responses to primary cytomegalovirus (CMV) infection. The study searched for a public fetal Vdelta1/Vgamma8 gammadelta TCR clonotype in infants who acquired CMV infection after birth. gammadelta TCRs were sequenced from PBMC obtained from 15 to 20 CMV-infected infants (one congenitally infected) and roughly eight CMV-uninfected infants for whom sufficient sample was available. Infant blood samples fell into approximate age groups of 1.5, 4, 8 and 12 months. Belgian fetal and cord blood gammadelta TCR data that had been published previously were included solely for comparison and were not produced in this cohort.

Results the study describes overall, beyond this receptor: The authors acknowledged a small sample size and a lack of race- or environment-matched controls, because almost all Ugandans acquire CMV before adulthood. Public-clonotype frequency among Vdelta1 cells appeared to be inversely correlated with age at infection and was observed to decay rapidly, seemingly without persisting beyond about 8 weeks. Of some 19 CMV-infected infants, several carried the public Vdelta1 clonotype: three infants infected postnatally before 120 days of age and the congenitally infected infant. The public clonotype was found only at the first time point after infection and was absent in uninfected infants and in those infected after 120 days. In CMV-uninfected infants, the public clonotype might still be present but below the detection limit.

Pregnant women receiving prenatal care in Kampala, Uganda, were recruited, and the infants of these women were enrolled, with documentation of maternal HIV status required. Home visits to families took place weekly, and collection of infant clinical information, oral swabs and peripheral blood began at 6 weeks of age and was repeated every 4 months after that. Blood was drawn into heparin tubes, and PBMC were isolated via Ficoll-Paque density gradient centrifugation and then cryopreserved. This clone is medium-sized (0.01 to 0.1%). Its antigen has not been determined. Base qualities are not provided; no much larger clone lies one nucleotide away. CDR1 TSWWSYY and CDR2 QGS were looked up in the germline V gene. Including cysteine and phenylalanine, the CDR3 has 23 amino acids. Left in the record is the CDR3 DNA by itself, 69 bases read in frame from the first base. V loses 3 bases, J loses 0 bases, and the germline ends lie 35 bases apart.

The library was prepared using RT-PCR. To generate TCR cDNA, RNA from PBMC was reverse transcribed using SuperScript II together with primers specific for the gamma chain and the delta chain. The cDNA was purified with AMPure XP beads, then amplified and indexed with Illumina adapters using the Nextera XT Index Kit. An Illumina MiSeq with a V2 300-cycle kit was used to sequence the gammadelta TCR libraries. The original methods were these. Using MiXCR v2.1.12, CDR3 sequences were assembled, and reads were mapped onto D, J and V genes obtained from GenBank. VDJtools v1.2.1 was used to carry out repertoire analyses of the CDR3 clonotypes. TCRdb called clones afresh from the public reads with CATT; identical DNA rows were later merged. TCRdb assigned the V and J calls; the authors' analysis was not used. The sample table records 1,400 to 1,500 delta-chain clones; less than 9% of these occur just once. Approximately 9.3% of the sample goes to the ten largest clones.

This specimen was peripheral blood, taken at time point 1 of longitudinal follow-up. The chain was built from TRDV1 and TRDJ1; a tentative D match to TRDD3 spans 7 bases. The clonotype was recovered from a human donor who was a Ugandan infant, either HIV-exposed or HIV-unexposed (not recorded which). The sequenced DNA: TGTGCTCTTGGGGACCGGAAAAGGCCTTCCCGATCCCTGGGGGCCCCGTACACCGATAAACTCATCTTT. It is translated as CALGDRKRPSRSLGAPYTDKLIF.